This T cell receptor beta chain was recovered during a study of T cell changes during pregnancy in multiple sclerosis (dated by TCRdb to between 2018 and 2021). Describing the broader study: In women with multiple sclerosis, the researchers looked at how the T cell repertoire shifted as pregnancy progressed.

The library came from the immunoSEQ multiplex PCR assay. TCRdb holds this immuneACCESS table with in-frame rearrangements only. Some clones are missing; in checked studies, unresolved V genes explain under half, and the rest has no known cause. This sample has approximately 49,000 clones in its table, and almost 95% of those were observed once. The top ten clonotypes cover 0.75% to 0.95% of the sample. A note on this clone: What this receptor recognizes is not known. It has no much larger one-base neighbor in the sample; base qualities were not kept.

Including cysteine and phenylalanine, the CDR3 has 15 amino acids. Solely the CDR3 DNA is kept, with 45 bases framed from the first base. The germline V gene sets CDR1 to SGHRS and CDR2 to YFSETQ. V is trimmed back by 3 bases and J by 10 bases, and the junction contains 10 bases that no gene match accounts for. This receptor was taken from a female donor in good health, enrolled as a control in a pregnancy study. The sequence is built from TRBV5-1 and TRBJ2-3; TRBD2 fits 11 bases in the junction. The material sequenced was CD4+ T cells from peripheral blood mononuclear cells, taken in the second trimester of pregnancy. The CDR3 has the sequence CASSSPTGTSGAQYF. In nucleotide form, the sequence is TGCGCCAGCAGCTCCCCAACCGGGACTAGCGGAGCGCAGTATTTT. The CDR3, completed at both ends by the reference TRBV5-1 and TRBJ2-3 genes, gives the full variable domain KAGVTQTPRYLIKTRGQQVTLSCSPISGHRSVSWYQQTPGQGLQFLFEYFSETQRNKGNFPGRFSGRQFSNSRSEMNVSTLELGDSALYLCASSSPTGTSGAQYFGPGTRLTVL.